The 20 T cell receptor beta chains given below trace back to one sample, sequenced in a study of T cell responses to AZD1222 COVID-19 vaccine. The table came from immunoSEQ multiplex PCR; TCRdb's copy has only in-frame clones and leaves some out. In the table there are tens of thousands of clones, 75% to 90% of which are singletons. The sequencing used peripheral blood, collected on day 0 of MenACWY control vaccination. Source of these receptors: an adult in good health.

This chain uses TRBV4-1 with TRBJ2-2; D may match TRBD1 or TRBD2 (5 bases each). Between the trimmed V and J ends, which lost 4 bases and 6 bases, there was a span of 15 bases. The CDR3 has 15 amino acids. Germline lookup yields CDR1 MGHRA and CDR2 YSYEKL. The CDR3 DNA reads TGCGCCAGCAGCCCCTTGGGGGAGTTCGCCGGGGAGCTGTTTTTT. This gives the protein CASSPLGEFAGELFF.

The rearrangement links TRBV9 to TRBJ2-1; 7 bases fit TRBD2. Germline assignment: CDR1 SGDLS and CDR2 YYNGEE. Trimming cost V 3 bases and J 7 bases; bases outside gene matches: 7. This CDR3 has 14 amino acids. CDR3 coding DNA: TGTGCCAGCAGCGCCCGGGACTACCTAAATGAGCAGTTCTTC. This encodes CASSARDYLNEQFF.

This clone showed up just a few times. The V gene is TRBV27, the J gene TRBJ2-1, with 7 bases fitting TRBD2. CDR3 length: 16 residues. Germline V CDR1 and CDR2: MNHEY, SMNVEV (reference sequence). Losses at the gene ends were 2 bases for V and 4 bases for J; bases not matched to a gene: 8. The CDR3 coding sequence is TGTGCCAGCAGTTTAAACGTAGCGGGTTGGTACAATGAGCAGTTCTTC. Translated, it gives CASSLNVAGWYNEQFF.

The V call is TRBV7-9, the J call TRBJ2-1; 10 bases line up with TRBD2. There are 15 residues in the CDR3. The ends lost 5 bases at V and 6 bases at J; junction bases unmatched: 7. CDR1 and CDR2 (germline): SEHNR, FQNEAQ (reference sequence). The CDR3 reads CASSRLAGAGNEQFF. The DNA of the CDR3 is TGTGCCAGCAGCCGTCTAGCGGGAGCTGGCAATGAGCAGTTCTTC.

The V gene is TRBV3-1 (or the pseudogene TRBV3-2), the J gene TRBJ2-2, with 7 bases that match TRBD2. Trimming removed 0 bases from V and 6 bases from J; junction bases left unmatched: 10. CDR3 length: 17 residues. Germline lookup yields CDR1 LGHDT and CDR2 YNNKEL (reference sequence). This CDR3 is CASSQDINGRPPGELFF. The CDR3 bases are TGTGCCAGCAGCCAAGATATAAACGGGAGGCCCCCCGGGGAGCTGTTTTTT.

J is TRBJ2-2 and V is TRBV19; 9 bases line up with TRBD1. The junction had 3 bases not matched to a gene; V was cut back by 0 bases and J by 7 bases. The CDR3 is 15 amino acids. Germline CDR1 LNHDA, CDR2 SQIVND (reference sequence). The CDR3 loop is CASSIDGTGIGELFF. CDR3 nucleotides: TGTGCCAGTAGTATAGATGGGACAGGGATCGGGGAGCTGTTTTTT.

This clone was recorded only once. The chain combines TRBV28 with TRBJ1-5; possibly TRBD1 for D (6 bases). V was cut by 2 bases and J by 1 base, with 18 bases left in between. The CDR3 has 18 amino acids. CDR1 and CDR2 from the germline V gene are MDHEN and SYDVKM. The CDR3 loop is CASSLRTGPGWSNQPQHF. CDR3 nucleotide sequence: TGTGCCAGCAGTTTACGAACAGGGCCGGGGTGGAGCAATCAGCCCCAGCATTTT.

The chain combines TRBV6-1 with TRBJ2-2, with 9 bases fitting TRBD1. V was pared by 3 bases and J by 4 bases, with 6 bases of the junction left unmatched. CDR3 length: 16 amino acids. Germline V lookup: CDR1 MNHNS, CDR2 SASEGT. The CDR3 nucleotides read TGTGCCAGCAGTGATCTCGGGACAGGGATCACCGGGGAGCTGTTTTTT. Its protein is CASSDLGTGITGELFF.

The chain recombines TRBV6-5 with TRBJ2-1; 9 bases agree with TRBD1. The CDR3 contains 16 residues. With 4 bases clipped from V and 8 bases from J, the junction kept 12 bases outside the gene matches. Germline lookup yields CDR1 MNHEY and CDR2 SVGAGI. CDR3 sequence: CASSFTGTGSVYEQFF. The CDR3 DNA reads as TGTGCCAGCAGTTTCACCGGGACAGGGTCGGTATATGAGCAGTTCTTC.

This chain joins TRBV5-1 and TRBJ2-5; D may match TRBD1 or TRBD2 (5 bases each). The length of the CDR3 is 16 residues. Looked up from germline, CDR1 is SGHRS and CDR2 is YFSETQ. V was trimmed by 2 bases and J by 2 bases, leaving 16 bases between them. The CDR3 nucleotides read TGCGCCAGCAGCTTACGGGGAGATGGGGCACAAGAGACCCAGTACTTC. Amino acids: CASSLRGDGAQETQYF.

The rearrangement joins TRBV11-3 to TRBJ2-5; 8 bases map to TRBD2. V trimming: 5 bases; J trimming: 9 bases; junction bases outside the gene matches: 8. CDR3 length: 13 residues. Germline values: CDR1 SGHNT, CDR2 YENEEA. The CDR3 DNA sequence: TGTGCCAGCAGCCGGGGGGGGACTTTTCCCCAGTACTTC. Amino acid sequence: CASSRGGTFPQYF.

The chain uses TRBV28 and TRBJ2-5; D is perhaps TRBD1 (5 bases). The CDR3 totals 14 residues. V lost 2 bases and J lost 1, with 8 bases in between. Germline CDR1 reads MDHEN; CDR2 reads SYDVKM. In DNA form, the CDR3 reads TGTGCCAGCAGTTTAGGCCAGGGCCAAGAGACCCAGTACTTC. Encoded protein: CASSLGQGQETQYF.

The V gene is TRBV5-1, the J gene TRBJ2-1; 7 bases fit TRBD2. The CDR3 is made up of 15 amino acids. Losses at the gene ends were 4 bases for V and 2 bases for J; bases not matched to a gene: 6. Germline assignment: CDR1 SGHRS and CDR2 YFSETQ. CDR3 protein: CASSPLRGAYNEQFF. The CDR3 region has the DNA TGCGCCAGCAGCCCCCTACGGGGGGCCTACAATGAGCAGTTCTTC.

This chain joins TRBV6-6 and TRBJ1-2; D perhaps matches TRBD1 (5 bases). The CDR3 runs 13 residues. Germline CDR1 is MNHNY and CDR2 is SVGAGI (reference sequence). Trimming shortened V by 2 bases and J by 7 bases, and 11 bases separated the two germline ends. CDR3 residues: CASSYVQGSGYTF. The DNA of the CDR3 is TGTGCCAGCAGTTACGTCCAGGGTTCTGGCTACACCTTC.

This chain links TRBV4-1 with TRBJ2-3, with no clear D. Germline V gives CDR1 MGHRA, CDR2 YSYEKL. The CDR3 extends over 14 amino acids. V was trimmed by 4 bases and J by 6 bases, leaving 14 bases between them. In nucleotides, the CDR3 is TGCGCCAGCAGCCTAGCACCCCGGCAGGATACGCAGTATTTT. Amino acids: CASSLAPRQDTQYF.

The genes are TRBV3-1 (or the pseudogene TRBV3-2) and TRBJ2-1; weak D call: TRBD1 (5 bases). CDR1 and CDR2 (germline): LGHDT, YNNKEL (reference sequence). The CDR3 loop spans 12 amino acids. V lost 0 bases and J lost 12, with 9 bases in between. The CDR3 sequence is CASSQDIRGQFF. The CDR3 coding sequence is TGTGCCAGCAGCCAAGATATTAGGGGGCAGTTCTTC.

The chain combines TRBV27 with TRBJ1-5; D remains unclear. In germline, CDR1 is MNHEY, CDR2 SMNVEV (reference sequence). Trimming pared 6 bases from V and 0 bases from J, leaving 12 bases between. CDR3 length equals 15 residues. CDR3 sequence: CASSPQPYSNQPQHF. The CDR3 nucleotides read TGTGCCAGCAGCCCCCAACCTTATAGCAATCAGCCCCAGCATTTT.

V and J are TRBV7-6 and TRBJ2-3, with 12 bases that match TRBD2. The V gene end was trimmed by 5 bases and the J gene end by 0 bases; junction bases not matched to a gene: 6. CDR3 length: 17 amino acids. CDR1 and CDR2 (germline): SGHVS, FNYEAQ. The CDR3: CASSAGLAGSSTDTQYF. As DNA, the CDR3 is TGTGCCAGCAGCGCTGGACTAGCGGGATCTAGCACAGATACGCAGTATTTT.

J is TRBJ1-5 and V is TRBV28; a possible D gene is TRBD1 (5 bases). The length of the CDR3 is 14 residues. Deletions cut 4 bases from V and 4 bases from J, with 11 bases between. Germline V gene data show CDR1 as MDHEN and CDR2 as SYDVKM. CDR3 loop: CASSSGGVNQPQHF. CDR3 in DNA: TGTGCCAGCAGTTCTGGGGGGGTAAATCAGCCCCAGCATTTT.

V gene TRBV9 combines with J gene TRBJ1-1, with a possible D match to TRBD1 (6 bases). Germline CDR1 is SGDLS and CDR2 is YYNGEE. There are 15 residues in the CDR3. The V end was cut by 5 bases, the J end by 2 bases, with 16 bases between. The CDR3 protein is CASRALTGTNTEAFF. CDR3 sequence (DNA): TGTGCCAGCAGAGCACTTACAGGGACCAACACTGAAGCTTTCTTT. The full variable domain, with the rest looked up from reference TRBV9 and TRBJ1-1, is DSGVTQTPKHLITATGQRVTLRCSPRSGDLSVYWYQQSLDQGLQFLIQYYNGEERAKGNILERFSAQQFPDLHSELNLSSLELGDSALYFCASRALTGTNTEAFFGQGTRLTVV.